Below, 2 T cell receptor beta chains from the same sample are listed, as sequenced in a study of blood T cell repertoires in COVID-19 (dated by TCRdb to 2019 to 2021). Libraries were prepared through the immunoSEQ multiplex PCR assay. Sourced from immuneACCESS, this table was stored by TCRdb with only in-frame sequences that have V and J called. A share of the clones is absent; for the studies checked, an unresolved V gene accounts for under half, and the remainder has no known explanation. A total of about 180,000 clones appear in this sample, roughly nine tenths of them only once. The ten largest clones capture less than 25% of the sample. Sequencing input: peripheral blood. The receptors were sampled from a man in his 70s with active or convalescent COVID-19.

This clone was seen only a few times. The V and J genes are TRBV28 and TRBJ2-2; TRBD2 matches 9 bases. The CDR3 runs to 17 residues. Losses at the gene ends were 7 bases for V and 0 bases for J; bases not matched to a gene: 9. The germline V gene encodes CDR1 MDHEN and CDR2 SYDVKM. CDR3 sequence: CASKGHSGRPNTGELFF. In nucleotides, the CDR3 is TGTGCCAGCAAGGGCCATAGCGGGAGACCGAACACCGGGGAGCTGTTTTTT.

The rearrangement uses TRBV6-5 and TRBJ2-7, with 9 positions matching TRBD1. CDR3 length: 14 amino acids. The germline V gene has CDR1 MNHEY and CDR2 SVGAGI. V lost 6 bases, J lost 2 bases, and 5 bases stayed unmatched. Written as DNA, the CDR3 is TGTGCCAGCAGGCGGACAGGGGAGGCCTACGAGCAGTACTTC. This translates into CASRRTGEAYEQYF.